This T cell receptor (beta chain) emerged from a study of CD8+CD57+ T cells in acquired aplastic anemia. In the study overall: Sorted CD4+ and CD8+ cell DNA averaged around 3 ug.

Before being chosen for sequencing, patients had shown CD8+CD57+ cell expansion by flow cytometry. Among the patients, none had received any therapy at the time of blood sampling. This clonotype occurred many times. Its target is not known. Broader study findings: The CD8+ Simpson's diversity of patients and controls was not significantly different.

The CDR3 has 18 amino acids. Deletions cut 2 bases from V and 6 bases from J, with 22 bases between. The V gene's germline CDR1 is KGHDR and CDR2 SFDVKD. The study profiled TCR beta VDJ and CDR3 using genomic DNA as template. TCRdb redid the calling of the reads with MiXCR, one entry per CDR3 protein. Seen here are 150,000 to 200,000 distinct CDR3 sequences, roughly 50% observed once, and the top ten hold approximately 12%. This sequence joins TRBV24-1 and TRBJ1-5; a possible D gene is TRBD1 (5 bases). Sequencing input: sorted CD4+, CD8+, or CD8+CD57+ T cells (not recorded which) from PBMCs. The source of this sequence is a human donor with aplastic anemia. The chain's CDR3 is CATSDSNVGRGIFQPQHF. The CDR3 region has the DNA TGTGCCACCAGTGATTCGAACGTGGGACGTGGGATTTTTCAGCCCCAGCATTTT.